This T cell receptor beta chain was captured in a study of T cell changes during pregnancy in multiple sclerosis. The repertoire was sequenced with immunoSEQ multiplex PCR; TCRdb's copy has only in-frame clones and lacks some. In the table there are 55,000 or so clones, 92% of which are singletons. The CDR3 is 16 amino acids. Germline CDR1 and CDR2: LGHNA and YNFKEQ. V lost 5 bases and J lost 1; bases outside the gene matches: 8. The sequence came from a female donor with multiple sclerosis, enrolled in a pregnancy study. The chain recombines TRBV4-2 with TRBJ1-2; 9 bases align to TRBD1. Sequencing used CD4+ T cells from peripheral blood mononuclear cells, obtained after pregnancy. The DNA for the CDR3 is TGTGCCAGCAGCGGAGGGGGGACAGGGTTTAACTATGGCTACACCTTC. The encoded protein is CASSGGGTGFNYGYTF.